The present TCR beta chain was sequenced within a study of identical twins. This clonotype was seen a handful of times. Its antigen remains unknown. cDNA carried unique molecular identifiers, and a universal primer site was added by template switching. One entry per CDR3 protein results from TCRdb running MiXCR on the 5' RACE reads. The sample includes about 330,000 distinct CDR3 sequences, roughly an eighth of them seen just once. Overall study findings and caveats: There is a chance that invariant MAIT and iNKT cells partially muddied zero-insertion analyses. Insertions were reduced in abundant cord blood beta clonotypes but not in memory repertoires. The models gave estimates that fell short of the out-of-frame TCR alpha sharing seen in monozygotic twins.

CDR1 and CDR2 (germline): MNHEY, SMNVEV (reference sequence). The ends were cut back, 3 bases at V and 4 bases at J, with 13 bases in the middle. This CDR3 spans 15 amino acids. These data were likewise used in another study, on yellow fever vaccine responses in identical twins.

The rearrangement links TRBV27 to TRBJ1-5; no firm D call. The sequenced material came from CD8+ T cells sorted from blood. This receptor was taken from a young woman in good health. CDR3 in amino acids: CASSLRPPGNQPQHF. CDR3 coding DNA: TGTGCCAGCAGTTTGCGTCCTCCGGGTAATCAGCCCCAGCATTTT.